The clone carrying this T cell receptor (beta chain) was seen a few times. Its target is unknown. The data were obtained in a study of a mutant IDH1 vaccine in newly diagnosed glioma. Study in general: Patients received vaccination from 4-6 weeks after radiotherapy alone, or with temozolomide cycles. Treated patients had a mean age of 40.4 years and a sex split that was roughly 62% male and 37.5% female. Most had both radiotherapy and temozolomide beforehand; others had only one. Whole-study findings and limits: Immune responses induced by the vaccine were seen in 93.3% of patients, spanning multiple MHC alleles.

Germline loops: CDR1 SEHNR, CDR2 FQNEAQ (reference sequence). Trimming cost V 8 bases and J 7 bases; bases outside gene matches: 11. The CDR3 is made up of 14 amino acids. Time point indicated: week 23, last vaccination. Doses of 300 ug of mutant IDH1 20-mer peptide were given with topical imiquimod. The method was immunoSEQ multiplex PCR; TCRdb's version includes in-frame clones alone and lacks a portion of them. This table has 55,000 or so clones, under 90% appearing once. The source of this sequence is a man between 40 and 49 years old with glioma. Sequences were derived from PBMCs, sampled from a glioma patient whose treatment included an IDH1 peptide vaccine. The gene calls are TRBV7-9 and TRBJ2-1; 7 bases align to TRBD2. The CDR3 coding sequence is TGTGCCAGCGAGGGGCTAGCGGTTGGGAATGAGCAGTTCTTC. This codes for CASEGLAVGNEQFF.